The 13 T cell receptor beta chains presented below share a single source sample, sequenced in a study of cytomegalovirus exposure and HLA in healthy donors. PCR primers comprised 60 Vbeta and 13 Jbeta primers. Repertoires were generated with immunoSEQ multiplex PCR, while TCRdb's copy carries only in-frame clones and drops some. The sample shows about 150,000 clones, around 79% of them seen only once. Sequencing was performed on PBMCs. These receptors came from a man in his late teens or twenties in good health and CMV-seronegative.

The rearrangement joins TRBV12-5 to TRBJ2-7; D perhaps matches TRBD1 (5 bases). This CDR3 is built from 15 residues. The ends were cut back, 0 bases at V and 3 bases at J, with 12 bases in the middle. The germline V gene encodes CDR1 LGHNT and CDR2 FRNRAP. The DNA of the CDR3 is TGTGCTAGTGGTTTGGTACTCGACAGTCTCTACGAGCAGTACGTC. Its translation is CASGLVLDSLYEQYV.

The chain carries TRBV27 and TRBJ1-1, with a tentative D call TRBD1 (6 bases). From germline, CDR1 is MNHEY and CDR2 SMNVEV (reference sequence). The CDR3 has 14 residues. Trimming pared 1 base from V and 4 bases from J, leaving 10 bases between. The CDR3 spells CASSLLGGATEAFF. The CDR3 coding sequence is TGTGCCAGCAGTTTATTGGGGGGGGCCACTGAAGCTTTCTTT.

This chain joins TRBV4-1 and TRBJ1-4; 7 nucleotides match TRBD1. CDR3 length: 15 amino acids. V was pared by 2 bases and J by 5 bases, with 5 bases of the junction left unmatched. The germline CDR1 and CDR2 sequences are MGHRA and YSYEKL. This CDR3 reads CASSQYRDRNEKLFF. CDR3 DNA sequence: TGCGCCAGCAGCCAATACCGGGACAGAAATGAAAAACTGTTTTTT.

This sequence joins TRBV7-3 and TRBJ1-6; the D gene is possibly TRBD1 (6 bases). Germline CDR1 is SGHTA and CDR2 is FQGTGA. The V end lost 2 bases, the J end lost 10 bases, and 12 bases lay between the germline ends. The CDR3 length is 14 residues. Here the CDR3 reads CASSLSGGGSPLHF. The CDR3 nucleotides read TGTGCCAGCAGCTTATCGGGGGGGGGCTCACCCCTCCACTTT.

The chain joins TRBV13 to TRBJ1-6; no clear D gene. The CDR3 is made up of 15 amino acids. V was clipped by 2 bases and J by 1 base, with 6 bases between them. Germline loops: CDR1 PRHDT, CDR2 FYEKMQ (reference sequence). The chain's CDR3 is CASSLIPSYNSPLHF. The DNA for the CDR3 is TGTGCCAGCAGCTTAATCCCGTCCTATAATTCACCCCTCCACTTT.

The chain combines TRBV27 with TRBJ1-1; the D gene is possibly TRBD1 (5 bases). The V gene lost 0 bases and the J gene lost 2 bases, with 10 bases spanning the gap. Germline V gene sequence: CDR1 MNHEY, CDR2 SMNVEV (reference sequence). The CDR3 runs to 15 residues. CDR3 in DNA: TGTGCCAGCAGTTTATCGCGGGGGGAAAACACTGAAGCTTTCTTT. Amino acids: CASSLSRGENTEAFF.

The chain carries TRBV6-1 and TRBJ1-1; tentatively, D is TRBD1 (5 bases). The CDR3 runs to 14 residues. V was shortened by 6 bases and J by 4 bases, with 15 bases between the two germline ends. Germline V gene data show CDR1 as MNHNS and CDR2 as SASEGT. The CDR3 region has the DNA TGTGCCAGCAGGACAGATGTTTGGGGCACTGAAGCTTTCTTT. Translating gives CASRTDVWGTEAFF.

A note on this clone: At one boundary the junction diverges from the germline segment, which might be a read error. This rearrangement joins TRBV5-4 to TRBJ2-6; possibly TRBD1 for D (6 bases). Germline values: CDR1 SGHNT, CDR2 YYREEE (reference sequence). CDR3 length: 17 amino acids. The CDR3 coding sequence is TGTGCCAGCAGCCCTGGACAGTTCGGCTCTGGGGCCAACGGCCTGACTTTC. Protein product: CASSPGQFGSGANGLTF.

This clone was picked up one time. The J gene is TRBJ2-7, the V gene TRBV6-1, with D maybe TRBD1 (6 bases). The V end lost 3 bases, the J end lost 1 base, and 22 bases lay between the germline ends. The CDR3 covers 18 residues. The germline CDR1 and CDR2 sequences are MNHNS and SASEGT. The CDR3 sequence: CASSDSRSGLTGSYEQYV. Written as DNA, the CDR3 is TGTGCCAGCAGTGATAGTCGGTCGGGCCTGACAGGTTCCTACGAGCAGTACGTC.

The chain links TRBV28 to TRBJ1-3; a possible D gene is TRBD1 (5 bases). Trimming shortened V by 2 bases and J by 0 bases, and 11 bases separated the two germline ends. Germline CDR1 MDHEN, CDR2 SYDVKM. CDR3 size: 16 residues. CDR3 sequence (DNA): TGTGCCAGCAGTTTAGGGGCAGAGAGCTCTGGAAACACCATATATTTT. This sequence encodes CASSLGAESSGNTIYF.

This sequence joins TRBV7-8 and TRBJ2-5, with 9 nucleotides matching TRBD1. Trimming at V came to 4 bases and at J to 4 bases, leaving 7 bases not matched to a gene. The CDR3 is made up of 15 amino acids. CDR1 and CDR2 (germline): SGHVS, FQNEAQ. CDR3 protein: CASSSDRGIRETQYF. CDR3 DNA sequence: TGTGCCAGCAGCTCAGACAGGGGGATAAGAGAGACCCAGTACTTC.

This clone was seen more than once but under ten times. The V call is TRBV6-4, the J call TRBJ2-3; 8 bases match TRBD2. Per germline, CDR1 MRHNA and CDR2 SNTAGT. Losses at the gene ends were 4 bases for V and 0 bases for J; bases not matched to a gene: 3. The CDR3 loop spans 15 amino acids. DNA for the CDR3: TGTGCCAGCAGTGTCAGCGGGGGAAGCACAGATACGCAGTATTTT. This gives the protein CASSVSGGSTDTQYF.

Comment on this clone: One junction end does not reproduce the germline sequence, and a read error may be involved. This chain links TRBV18 with TRBJ1-1; D might be TRBD1 (5 bases). The CDR3 totals 13 residues. The germline CDR1 and CDR2 sequences are KGHSH and LQKENI. CDR3 sequence (DNA): TGTGCCAGCTCACCACCGGGCAGGGCGGTCCCATTGTTT. Its translation: CASSPPGRAVPLF.